The next 24 T cell receptor beta chains were all read from a single sample in a study of cytomegalovirus exposure and HLA in healthy donors. With 60 Vbeta and 13 Jbeta primers, the PCR was carried out. The method was immunoSEQ multiplex PCR; TCRdb's version includes in-frame clones alone and lacks a portion of them. The table lists fewer than 130,000 clones, 79% of them singletons. Sequenced material: PBMCs. These receptors came from a woman aged 40 to 49 in good health and CMV-seronegative.

CDR3 nucleotide sequence: TGTGCCAGCAGGTTCACGACCCTGAATCGAAGCGAGCAGTACTTC. Residues: CASRFTTLNRSEQYF. The chain is built from TRBV27 and TRBJ2-5, with unresolved D. The DNA end is a closer match to TRBJ2-7, so the J assignment may be wrong. Germline V lookup: CDR1 MNHEY, CDR2 SMNVEV (reference sequence). There are 15 residues in the CDR3.

The CDR3 protein is CASSLVPGGNQPQHF. In DNA form, the CDR3 reads TGTGCCAGCAGTTTGGTCCCAGGGGGCAATCAGCCCCAGCATTTT. The genes are TRBV27 and TRBJ1-5; D perhaps matches TRBD1 (6 bases). CDR1 MNHEY and CDR2 SMNVEV come from the germline V gene (reference sequence). The CDR3 is made up of 15 amino acids. V dropped 3 bases and J dropped 2 bases, with 11 bases sitting between them.

The rearrangement joins TRBV14 to TRBJ2-3, with D unresolved. This CDR3 comprises 13 residues. V was shortened by 0 bases and J by 5 bases, with 6 bases between the two germline ends. Germline-derived CDR1 and CDR2 are SGHDN and FVKESK. CDR3 coding DNA: TGTGCCAGCAGCCAAGATCTTGTAGATACGCAGTATTTT. This codes for CASSQDLVDTQYF.

This clone was detected once. An end of the junction does not agree with germline; a read error may underlie this. V is TRBV4-1 and J is TRBJ2-1, with 12 bases fitting TRBD2. The CDR3 totals 17 residues. Germline CDR1 and CDR2: MGHRA and YSYEKL. CDR3 sequence: CASSQAQLAGGSNEQFF. In DNA form, the CDR3 reads TGCGCCAGCAGTCAAGCCCAACTAGCGGGAGGCTCCAATGAGCAGTTCTTC.

The CDR3 here is CASRGGFLSRPDYEQYF. The CDR3, as DNA: TGTGCCAGCAGAGGGGGCTTTCTCAGCAGGCCCGACTACGAGCAGTACTTC. V is TRBV2 and J is TRBJ2-7; 7 bases fit TRBD1. The CDR3 has 17 residues. Per the germline V gene, CDR1 is SNHLY and CDR2 is FYNNEI. Trimming at V came to 6 bases and at J to 3 bases, leaving 17 bases not matched to a gene. Full variable domain (rest looked up from reference TRBV2 and TRBJ2-7): EPEVTQTPSHQVTQMGQEVILRCVPISNHLYFYWYRQILGQKVEFLVSFYNNEISEKSEIFDDQFSVERPDGSNFTLKIRSTKLEDSAMYFCASRGGFLSRPDYEQYFGPGTRLTVT.

The rearrangement links TRBV2 to TRBJ1-2; no definite D call. This CDR3 spans 14 amino acids. V was shortened by 9 bases and J by 1 base, with 15 bases between the two germline ends. The germline V gene encodes CDR1 SNHLY and CDR2 FYNNEI. The CDR3 DNA sequence: TGTGCCAGTTCCGACGGGCGGGGTAACTATGGCTACACCTTC. This gives the protein CASSDGRGNYGYTF.

The chain has TRBV5-6 and TRBJ2-3, with D maybe TRBD2 (6 bases). The CDR3 covers 13 residues. The V and J ends lost 5 bases and 4 bases respectively, with 11 bases between them. Germline V gene sequence: CDR1 SGHDT, CDR2 YYEEEE. This CDR3 reads CASSGGSPDTQYF. The CDR3, as DNA: TGTGCCAGCAGTGGGGGGTCCCCAGATACGCAGTATTTT.

The CDR3 sequence: CASRRRDRGHGYTF. The CDR3 DNA is TGTGCCAGTAGACGCCGGGACAGGGGCCATGGCTACACCTTC. The chain employs TRBV19 and TRBJ1-2; the match to TRBD1 covers 10 bases. This CDR3 is built from 14 residues. The V and J ends lost 6 bases and 6 bases, in that order; junction bases with no gene match: 7. The germline gives CDR1 LNHDA, CDR2 SQIVND (reference sequence). Full variable domain (missing parts from reference TRBV19 and TRBJ1-2): DGGITQSPKYLFRKEGQNVTLSCEQNLNHDAMYWYRQDPGQGLRLIYYSQIVNDFQKGDIAEGYSVSREKKESFPLTVTSAQKNPTAFYLCASRRRDRGHGYTFGSGTRLTVV.

The V and J genes are TRBV30 and TRBJ1-2; 9 bases line up with TRBD1. CDR3 length: 15 residues. Per germline, CDR1 GTSNPN and CDR2 SVGIG (reference sequence). Trimming at V came to 4 bases and at J to 2 bases, leaving 8 bases not matched to a gene. CDR3 region: CAWTHRGTGNYGYTF. CDR3 nucleotide sequence: TGTGCCTGGACCCATAGAGGGACAGGGAACTATGGCTACACCTTC.

V and J are TRBV28 and TRBJ2-1; 9 nucleotides match TRBD1. The CDR3 runs 15 residues. J gave up 6 bases and V 2 bases, and 5 bases lay outside the gene matches. From germline, CDR1 is MDHEN and CDR2 SYDVKM. The CDR3 DNA reads as TGTGCCAGCAGTTTACACAGGGGGCGTTCCAATGAGCAGTTCTTC. This codes for CASSLHRGRSNEQFF. The full variable domain, with the rest looked up from reference TRBV28 and TRBJ2-1, is DVKVTQSSRYLVKRTGEKVFLECVQDMDHENMFWYRQDPGLGLRLIYFSYDVKMKEKGDIPEGYSVSREKKERFSLILESASTNQTSMYLCASSLHRGRSNEQFFGPGTRLTVL.

The chain has TRBV14 and TRBJ2-1; 11 nucleotides line up with TRBD1. Germline values: CDR1 SGHDN, CDR2 FVKESK. The V gene end was trimmed by 5 bases and the J gene end by 9 bases; junction bases not matched to a gene: 6. The CDR3 consists of 14 residues. CDR3 loop: CASSYWTGGGEQFF. Here the CDR3 DNA reads TGTGCCAGCAGCTATTGGACAGGGGGCGGTGAGCAGTTCTTC.

The rearrangement uses TRBV27 and TRBJ2-3; D gene uncertain. CDR3 length: 13 residues. CDR1 is MNHEY, CDR2 SMNVEV, per germline (reference sequence). Trimming cost V 3 bases and J 6 bases, with 10 bases left between them. CDR3: CASSFKSWDTQYF. The CDR3 nucleotides are TGTGCCAGCAGTTTCAAGAGTTGGGATACGCAGTATTTT.

The chain couples TRBV2 to TRBJ2-2, with a possible D match to TRBD2 (5 bases). The CDR3 loop spans 16 amino acids. V was shortened by 0 bases and J by 3 bases, with 11 bases between the two germline ends. CDR1 is SNHLY, CDR2 FYNNEI, per germline. Written as DNA, the CDR3 is TGTGCCAGCAGTGAAGCGCGGGTCCCCTACACCGGGGAGCTGTTTTTT. Its protein is CASSEARVPYTGELFF. Using reference TRBV2 and TRBJ2-2 for the parts outside the CDR3, the full variable domain is EPEVTQTPSHQVTQMGQEVILRCVPISNHLYFYWYRQILGQKVEFLVSFYNNEISEKSEIFDDQFSVERPDGSNFTLKIRSTKLEDSAMYFCASSEARVPYTGELFFGEGSRLTVL.

The CDR3 DNA is TGTGCCTGGAGCTTTATCGGGGACAGGGGAGAGACCCAGTACTTC. This translates into CAWSFIGDRGETQYF. The chain combines TRBV30 with TRBJ2-5, with 10 nucleotides matching TRBD1. Unmatched junction bases numbered 8, after V lost 3 bases and J lost 4 bases. The CDR3 contains 15 residues. The V gene's germline CDR1 is GTSNPN and CDR2 SVGIG (reference sequence).

On this clone: At one end, the junction sequence differs from germline, possibly due to a read error. The V gene is TRBV29-1, the J gene TRBJ2-1; TRBD2 might be the D (5 bases). This CDR3 region has 10 residues. Germline V gene sequence: CDR1 SQVTM, CDR2 ANQGSEA. CDR3 loop: CSVGPGKKIF. DNA for the CDR3: TGCAGCGTTGGACCCGGGAAGAAGATCTTC.

This chain links TRBV21-1 with TRBJ2-3; the table's D gene call, TRBD2, was not cross checked with the DNA. TRBV21-1 is termed a pseudogene. The CDR3 is 16 residues long. This CDR3 reads CASSKDNRSRTDTQYF. In DNA, the CDR3 is TGTGCCAGCAGCAAAGATAACCGGAGTCGCACAGATACGCAGTATTTT.

The V call is TRBV11-2, the J call TRBJ2-1; D is unclear. V was cut by 5 bases and J by 1 base, with 9 bases left in between. CDR3 length: 14 amino acids. Germline CDR1 is SGHAT and CDR2 is FQNNGV. The CDR3 nucleotides read TGTGCCAGCAGCCCCCTTGAGTCCTACAATGAGCAGTTCTTC. This codes for CASSPLESYNEQFF. Full variable domain (rest looked up from reference TRBV11-2 and TRBJ2-1): EAGVAQSPRYKIIEKRQSVAFWCNPISGHATLYWYQQILGQGPKLLIQFQNNGVVDDSQLPKDRFSAERLKGVDSTLKIQPAKLEDSAVYLCASSPLESYNEQFFGPGTRLTVL.

The rearrangement joins TRBV19 to TRBJ2-2; tentative D call: TRBD2 (6 bases). Looked up from germline, CDR1 is LNHDA and CDR2 is SQIVND (reference sequence). This CDR3 region has 12 residues. Trimming removed 4 bases from V and 6 bases from J, with 6 bases in between. CDR3 coding DNA: TGTGCCAGTAGTAGGGGGGCCGGGGAGCTGTTTTTT. It encodes CASSRGAGELFF.

The rearrangement uses TRBV5-1 and TRBJ2-1, with D possibly being TRBD2 (6 bases). The CDR3 length is 15 residues. V lost 4 bases, J lost 5 bases, and 16 bases lay in between. The germline gives CDR1 SGHRS, CDR2 YFSETQ. The CDR3 region has the DNA TGCGCCAGCAGCGTTGGGGGGACTTCGAACAATGAGCAGTTCTTC. This encodes CASSVGGTSNNEQFF.

The rearrangement joins TRBV5-6 to TRBJ1-1; 8 nucleotides match TRBD1. The V and J ends lost 3 bases and 2 bases, in that order; junction bases with no gene match: 9. The CDR3 length is 16 residues. Germline CDR1 reads SGHDT; CDR2 reads YYEEEE. CDR3 region: CASSSPNRGGNTEAFF. In DNA, the CDR3 is TGTGCCAGCAGCTCCCCTAACAGGGGGGGAAACACTGAAGCTTTCTTT. The entire variable domain, with the rest obtained from reference TRBV5-6 and TRBJ1-1, is as follows: DAGVTQSPTHLIKTRGQQVTLRCSPKSGHDTVSWYQQALGQGPQFIFQYYEEEERQRGNFPDRFSGHQFPNYSSELNVNALLLGDSALYLCASSSPNRGGNTEAFFGQGTRLTVV.

The gene calls are TRBV28 and TRBJ1-1; D is perhaps TRBD1 (6 bases). Germline V gene lookup returns CDR1 MDHEN and CDR2 SYDVKM. The ends were cut back, 5 bases at V and 7 bases at J, with 20 bases in the middle. The CDR3 spans 15 residues. The CDR3 sequence is CASSPHRDTGIEAFF. In nucleotides, the CDR3 is TGTGCCAGCAGTCCCCACCGGGACACGGGCATTGAAGCTTTCTTT. The variable domain in full, with the rest retrieved from reference TRBV28 and TRBJ1-1, is DVKVTQSSRYLVKRTGEKVFLECVQDMDHENMFWYRQDPGLGLRLIYFSYDVKMKEKGDIPEGYSVSREKKERFSLILESASTNQTSMYLCASSPHRDTGIEAFFGQGTRLTVV.

The chain employs TRBV7-2 and TRBJ1-1; the D gene is possibly TRBD1 (5 bases). Germline CDR1 and CDR2: SGHTA and FQGNSA. The CDR3 sequence is 15 residues long. Trimming shortened V by 1 base and J by 1 base, and 10 bases separated the two germline ends. For the CDR3, the DNA is TGTGCCAGCAGCTTAGAAACAGGAGAGAACACTGAAGCTTTCTTT. Protein product: CASSLETGENTEAFF.

The V and J genes are TRBV28 and TRBJ2-2; D ambiguous. Looked up from germline, CDR1 is MDHEN and CDR2 is SYDVKM. V dropped 6 bases and J dropped 6 bases, with 11 bases sitting between them. The length of the CDR3 is 13 residues. CDR3 in amino acids: CASRLDSSGELFF. The CDR3 DNA reads as TGTGCCAGCAGGTTAGACTCGTCCGGGGAGCTGTTTTTT.

V usage is TRBV19 and J usage is TRBJ2-7; 8 bases agree with TRBD1. CDR1 is LNHDA and CDR2 is SQIVND in the germline V gene (reference sequence). There are 13 residues in the CDR3. V gave up 6 bases and J gave up 7 bases; unmatched junction bases: 8. This CDR3 reads CASSETGAWEQYF. As DNA, the CDR3 is TGTGCCAGTAGCGAGACAGGGGCTTGGGAGCAGTACTTC.